The 21 T cell receptor beta chains in this list originate from one sample, sequenced in a study of blood T cell repertoires in COVID-19. The assay was immunoSEQ multiplex PCR, and TCRdb's table has in-frame clones only and misses some. The profile shows approximately 16,000 clones, 70% to 90% of them singletons. Sequencing used peripheral blood. All receptors come from a human donor in a cohort sampled during active COVID-19.

This sequence joins TRBV24-1 and TRBJ2-5; no firm D call. The CDR3 loop spans 15 amino acids. The germline V gene has CDR1 KGHDR and CDR2 SFDVKD. Trimming shortened V by 4 bases and J by 5 bases, and 16 bases separated the two germline ends. The CDR3 sequence: CATSDPRSSGETQYF. As DNA, the CDR3 is TGTGCCACCAGTGACCCCAGATCGTCCGGGGAGACCCAGTACTTC.

V is TRBV2 and J is TRBJ2-7; 8 bases match TRBD1. Per the germline V gene, CDR1 is SNHLY and CDR2 is FYNNEI. The CDR3 extends over 13 amino acids. V was clipped by 6 bases and J by 4 bases; unmatched bases: 5. The CDR3 DNA sequence: TGTGCCAGCAGGGTCAGGGGGCCGTACGAGCAGTACTTC. Protein: CASRVRGPYEQYF.

This clone showed up just once. The rearrangement joins TRBV7-2 to TRBJ2-3; D is perhaps TRBD2 (5 bases). Trimming shortened V by 2 bases and J by 0 bases, and 9 bases separated the two germline ends. Germline values: CDR1 SGHTA, CDR2 FQGNSA. The length of the CDR3 is 15 residues. The CDR3 region is CASSLSGMSTDTQYF. CDR3 sequence (DNA): TGTGCCAGCAGCTTATCGGGGATGAGCACAGATACGCAGTATTTT.

V and J are TRBV21-1 and TRBJ1-2; the table's TRBD1 call for D was not verified on the DNA. TRBV21-1 is flagged as a pseudogene. The CDR3 sequence is 15 residues long. The DNA for the CDR3 is TGTGCCAGCAGCAAAAAGAAGGGGTCTAACTATGGCTACACCTTC. Amino acids: CASSKKKGSNYGYTF.

This chain connects TRBV5-4 to TRBJ1-1, with D maybe TRBD1 (6 bases). V dropped 4 bases and J dropped 2 bases, with 15 bases sitting between them. CDR1 is SGHNT, CDR2 YYREEE, per germline (reference sequence). This CDR3 region has 15 residues. The CDR3 DNA reads TGTGCCAGCAGCGCGAGCAGACAGGCCAACACTGAAGCTTTCTTT. Amino acids: CASSASRQANTEAFF.

V and J are TRBV9 and TRBJ1-3; the D gene is possibly TRBD1 (5 bases). Germline CDR1 and CDR2: SGDLS and YYNGEE. The CDR3 covers 15 residues. Trimming pared 0 bases from V and 0 bases from J, leaving 7 bases between. The DNA of the CDR3 is TGTGCCAGCAGCGTAGGGGGGGACTCTGGAAACACCATATATTTT. This encodes CASSVGGDSGNTIYF.

This chain links TRBV2 with TRBJ2-1; TRBD2 agrees at 10 bases. Trimming cost V 0 bases and J 6 bases; bases outside gene matches: 2. Germline CDR1 SNHLY, CDR2 FYNNEI. This CDR3 region has 15 residues. The CDR3 spells CASSEAIAGGNEQFF. The CDR3 DNA reads as TGTGCCAGCAGTGAAGCCATAGCGGGAGGCAATGAGCAGTTCTTC.

The chain combines TRBV10-3 with TRBJ2-1; 10 bases agree with TRBD1. J gave up 7 bases and V 6 bases, and 6 bases lay outside the gene matches. The CDR3 is 14 residues long. Per the germline V gene, CDR1 is ENHRY and CDR2 is SYGVKD. CDR3 in amino acids: CAIRQDRGINEQFF. The CDR3 region has the DNA TGTGCCATCAGGCAGGACAGGGGGATTAATGAGCAGTTCTTC.

The sample holds one count of this clone. The V gene is TRBV27, the J gene TRBJ1-2; D is perhaps TRBD1 (5 bases). The CDR3 sequence is 16 residues long. V was trimmed by 5 bases and J by 5 bases, leaving 21 bases between them. Germline CDR1 MNHEY, CDR2 SMNVEV (reference sequence). CDR3 DNA sequence: TGTGCCAGCAGTCCCCTACCCCCCAGGGATTCGTATGGCTACACCTTC. Amino acid sequence: CASSPLPPRDSYGYTF.

The chain uses TRBV19 and TRBJ2-7; 11 positions match TRBD1. Germline V gene lookup returns CDR1 LNHDA and CDR2 SQIVND (reference sequence). The V segment lost 4 bases and the J segment 6 bases; nucleotides outside the gene matches: 11. The CDR3 runs to 16 residues. This CDR3 is CASSTPAGDRGGEQYF. The CDR3 DNA follows: TGTGCCAGTAGTACCCCCGCCGGGGACAGGGGGGGCGAGCAGTACTTC.

The CDR3 loop is CASSPGQGTNQPQHF. The CDR3 DNA reads as TGTGCCAGCAGCCCAGGACAGGGGACAAATCAGCCCCAGCATTTT. V and J are TRBV9 and TRBJ1-5; 9 bases fit TRBD1. The CDR3 loop spans 15 amino acids. The ends lost 4 bases at V and 4 bases at J; junction bases unmatched: 6. The germline CDR1 and CDR2 sequences are SGDLS and YYNGEE.

The J gene is TRBJ2-7, the V gene TRBV2, with D possibly TRBD2 on 7 matching bases. The CDR3 contains 16 residues. Germline assignment: CDR1 SNHLY and CDR2 FYNNEI. With 2 bases removed from V and 6 bases from J, the gap between germline ends came to 20 bases. The chain's CDR3 is CASSERGGQFASEQYF. The CDR3, as DNA: TGTGCCAGCAGTGAAAGGGGGGGTCAATTCGCCTCCGAGCAGTACTTC.

The chain's CDR3 is CASSAGETQYF. In DNA, the CDR3 is TGTGCCAGCAGCGCCGGAGAGACCCAGTACTTC. The chain combines TRBV14 with TRBJ2-5; D is unclear. CDR1 is SGHDN and CDR2 is FVKESK in the germline V gene. This CDR3 is 11 amino acids long. The V end lost 5 bases, the J end lost 4 bases, and 5 bases lay between the germline ends. Supplemented by reference TRBV14 and TRBJ2-5, the full variable domain reads EAGVTQFPSHSVIEKGQTVTLRCDPISGHDNLYWYRRVMGKEIKFLLHFVKESKQDESGMPNNRFLAERTGGTYSTLKVQPAELEDSGVYFCASSAGETQYFGPGTRLLVL.

This chain joins TRBV28 and TRBJ2-2; the match to TRBD1 covers 7 bases. CDR1 and CDR2 from the germline V gene are MDHEN and SYDVKM. The CDR3 is 14 amino acids. The V and J ends lost 8 bases and 0 bases, in that order; junction bases with no gene match: 3. CDR3 DNA: TGTGCCAGCTATGGGACAGCGAACACCGGGGAGCTGTTTTTT. Translating it yields CASYGTANTGELFF.

The V gene is TRBV6-4, the J gene TRBJ2-7; 8 nucleotides agree with TRBD2. In germline, CDR1 is MRHNA, CDR2 SNTAGT. The CDR3 has 15 residues. J gave up 4 bases and V 7 bases, and 12 bases lay outside the gene matches. CDR3 coding DNA: TGTGCCAGCACTCCTCTCGGGGGGGCCGTATACGAGCAGTACTTC. This translates into CASTPLGGAVYEQYF.

V is TRBV7-2 and J is TRBJ2-1; 9 bases match TRBD2. V lost 2 bases, J lost 3 bases, and 11 bases stayed unmatched. Germline V gives CDR1 SGHTA, CDR2 FQGNSA. CDR3 length: 18 residues. As DNA, the CDR3 is TGTGCCAGCAGCTTAAGACGGCTAGCGGGGTTCGTCTACAATGAGCAGTTCTTC. Translating it yields CASSLRRLAGFVYNEQFF.

The rearrangement links TRBV6-4 to TRBJ1-1; 8 positions match TRBD1. The CDR3 runs 13 residues. Germline V gives CDR1 MRHNA, CDR2 SNTAGT. J gave up 5 bases and V 8 bases, and 7 bases lay outside the gene matches. The CDR3 bases are TGTGCCAGCTATGGACAGGGTCGGACTGAAGCTTTCTTT. Translating gives CASYGQGRTEAFF.

The V and J genes are TRBV28 and TRBJ1-6; 8 bases line up with TRBD1. CDR1 and CDR2 (germline): MDHEN, SYDVKM. V dropped 6 bases and J dropped 9; count of bases not matched to a gene: 10. This CDR3 region has 15 residues. The CDR3 nucleotides read TGTGCCAGCAGCCTAGGACAGGGTTATCGTTCACCCCTCCACTTT. It encodes CASSLGQGYRSPLHF.

The CDR3 sequence: CASSQDHGGIGPGNTIYF. The CDR3 DNA is TGCGCCAGCAGCCAAGATCATGGGGGGATAGGGCCTGGAAACACCATATATTTT. This sequence joins TRBV4-3 and TRBJ1-3; perhaps TRBD1 as D (5 bases). The CDR3 spans 18 residues. The V end lost 0 bases, the J end lost 2 bases, and 17 bases lay between the germline ends. Germline V CDR1 and CDR2: LGHNA, YSLEER.

This clone was seen once. This chain links TRBV6-1 with TRBJ1-1; D is perhaps TRBD1 (6 bases). Germline CDR1 and CDR2: MNHNS and SASEGT. The CDR3 length is 16 residues. V was clipped by 4 bases and J by 0 bases, with 15 bases between them. CDR3 protein: CASSALGGAMNTEAFF. CDR3 bases: TGTGCCAGCAGTGCCTTAGGGGGGGCGATGAACACTGAAGCTTTCTTT.

This clone has just one count. V usage is TRBV11-2 and J usage is TRBJ2-7; D is possibly TRBD2 (5 bases). In germline, CDR1 is SGHAT, CDR2 FQNNGV. Trimming stripped 8 bases from V and 2 bases from J, with 16 bases between. The CDR3 runs to 14 residues. CDR3 in amino acids: CASPGLATAYEQYF. In DNA form, the CDR3 reads TGTGCCAGCCCTGGGCTAGCTACGGCCTACGAGCAGTACTTC.